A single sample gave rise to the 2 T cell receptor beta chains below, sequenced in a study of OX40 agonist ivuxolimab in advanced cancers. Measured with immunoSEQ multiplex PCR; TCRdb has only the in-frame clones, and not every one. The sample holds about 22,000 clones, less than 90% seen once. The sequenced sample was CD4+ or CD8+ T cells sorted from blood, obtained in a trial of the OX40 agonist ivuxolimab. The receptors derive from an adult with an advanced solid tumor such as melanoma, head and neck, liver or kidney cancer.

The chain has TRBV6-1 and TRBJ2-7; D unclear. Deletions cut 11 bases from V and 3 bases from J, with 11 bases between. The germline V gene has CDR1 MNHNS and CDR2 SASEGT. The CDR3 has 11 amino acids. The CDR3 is CAARQYYEQYF. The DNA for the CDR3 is TGTGCCGCACGGCAGTACTACGAGCAGTACTTC.

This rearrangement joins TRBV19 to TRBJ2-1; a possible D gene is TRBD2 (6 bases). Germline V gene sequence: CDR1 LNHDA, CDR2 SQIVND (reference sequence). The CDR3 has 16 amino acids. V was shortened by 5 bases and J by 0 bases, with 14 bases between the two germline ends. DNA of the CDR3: TGTGCCAGTAGTCTCTTAGCGGATCCCTCCTACAATGAGCAGTTCTTC. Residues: CASSLLADPSYNEQFF.